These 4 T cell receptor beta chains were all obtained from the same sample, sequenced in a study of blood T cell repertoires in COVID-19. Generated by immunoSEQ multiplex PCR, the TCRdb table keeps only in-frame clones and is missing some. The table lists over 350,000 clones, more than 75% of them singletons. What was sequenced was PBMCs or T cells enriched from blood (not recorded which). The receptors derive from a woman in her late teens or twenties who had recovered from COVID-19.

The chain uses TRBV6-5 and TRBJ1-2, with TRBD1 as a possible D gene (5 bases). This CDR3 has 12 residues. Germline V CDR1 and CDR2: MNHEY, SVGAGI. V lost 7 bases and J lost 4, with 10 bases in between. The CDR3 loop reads CASNQRGYGYTF. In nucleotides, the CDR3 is TGTGCCAGCAACCAAAGGGGCTATGGCTACACCTTC.

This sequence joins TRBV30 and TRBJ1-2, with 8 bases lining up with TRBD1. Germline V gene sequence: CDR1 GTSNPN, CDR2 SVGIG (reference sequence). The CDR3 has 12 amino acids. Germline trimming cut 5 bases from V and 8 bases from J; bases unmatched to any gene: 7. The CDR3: CAWDDRGAGYTF. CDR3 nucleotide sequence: TGTGCCTGGGATGACAGGGGAGCCGGCTACACCTTC. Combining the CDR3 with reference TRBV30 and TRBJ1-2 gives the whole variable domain SQTIHQWPATLVQPVGSPLSLECTVEGTSNPNLYWYRQAAGRGLQLLFYSVGIGQISSEVPQNLSASRPQDRQFILSSKKLLLSDSGFYLCAWDDRGAGYTFGSGTRLTVV.

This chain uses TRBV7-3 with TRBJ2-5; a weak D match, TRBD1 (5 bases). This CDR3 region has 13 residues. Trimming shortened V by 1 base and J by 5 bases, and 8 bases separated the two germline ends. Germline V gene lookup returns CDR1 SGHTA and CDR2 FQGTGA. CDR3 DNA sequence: TGTGCCAGCAGCTTAATGGGGCCTGAGACCCAGTACTTC. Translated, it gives CASSLMGPETQYF.

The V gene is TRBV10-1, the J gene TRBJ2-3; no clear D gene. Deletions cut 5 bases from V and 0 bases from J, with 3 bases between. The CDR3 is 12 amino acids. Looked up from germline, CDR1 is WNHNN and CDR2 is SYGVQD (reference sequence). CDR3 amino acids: CASSTSTDTQYF. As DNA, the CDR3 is TGCGCCAGCAGTACTAGCACAGATACGCAGTATTTT.